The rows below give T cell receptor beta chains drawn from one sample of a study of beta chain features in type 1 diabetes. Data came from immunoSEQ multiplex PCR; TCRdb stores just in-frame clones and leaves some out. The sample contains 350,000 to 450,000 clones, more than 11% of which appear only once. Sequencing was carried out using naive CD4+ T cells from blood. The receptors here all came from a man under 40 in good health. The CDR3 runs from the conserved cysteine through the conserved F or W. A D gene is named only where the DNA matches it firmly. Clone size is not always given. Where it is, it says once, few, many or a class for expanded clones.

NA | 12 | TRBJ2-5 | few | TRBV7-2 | TGTGCCAGCAGGACGGGCGGAGAGACCCAGTACTTC | CASRTGGETQYF
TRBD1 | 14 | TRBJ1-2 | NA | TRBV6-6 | TGTGCCAGCAGAGGACAGGGGAATAACTATGGCTACACCTTC | CASRGQGNNYGYTF
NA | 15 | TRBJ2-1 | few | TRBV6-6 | TGTGCCAGCAGTAGTCTCGGGACCGAACACAATGAGCAGTTCTTC | CASSSLGTEHNEQFF
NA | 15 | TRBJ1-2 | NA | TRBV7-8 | TGTGCCAGCAGCTTATCGGGGGGCACTAACTATGGCTACACCTTC | CASSLSGGTNYGYTF
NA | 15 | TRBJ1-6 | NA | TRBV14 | TGTGCCAGCAGCCAAGACCAGGGGTGGTATTCACCCCTCCACTTT | CASSQDQGWYSPLHF
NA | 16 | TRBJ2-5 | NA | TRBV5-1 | TGCGCCAGCAGCTCAGCAGGGGTCAGGCCTCAAGAGACCCAGTACTTC | CASSSAGVRPQETQYF
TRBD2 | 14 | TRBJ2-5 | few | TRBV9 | TGTGCCAGCAGCGTAGCTAGCGGGGTGAAGACCCAGTACTTC | CASSVASGVKTQYF
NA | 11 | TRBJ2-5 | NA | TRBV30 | TGTGCCTGGAGTCCCCTGGAGACCCAGTACTTC | CAWSPLETQYF
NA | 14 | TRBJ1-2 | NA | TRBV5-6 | TGTGCCAGCAGCAAGACAGGCTCTCTATATGGCTACACCTTC | CASSKTGSLYGYTF
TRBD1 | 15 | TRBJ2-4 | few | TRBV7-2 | TGTGCCAGCAGCTTTAGGACAGGCGGCAAAAACATTCAGTACTTC | CASSFRTGGKNIQYF
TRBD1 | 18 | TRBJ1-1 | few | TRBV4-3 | TGCGCCAGCAGCCAAGTTACCGGGACAGGGGCCTTGAGAGGGGAAGCTTTCTTT | CASSQVTGTGALRGEAFF
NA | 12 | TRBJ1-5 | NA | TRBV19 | TGTGCCAGTAATAGGGTCGGGCAGCCCCAGCATTTT | CASNRVGQPQHF
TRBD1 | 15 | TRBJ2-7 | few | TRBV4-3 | TGCGCCAGCAGCCAAAGACAGGGGGCGATCTACGAGCAGTACTTC | CASSQRQGAIYEQYF
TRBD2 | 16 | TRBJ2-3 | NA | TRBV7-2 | TGTGCCAGCAGCTATCCACTAGCGGGAGTCCCAGATACGCAGTATTTT | CASSYPLAGVPDTQYF
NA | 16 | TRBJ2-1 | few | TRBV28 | TGTGCCAGCAGTGCCCTGGGGGGGCCCTCCTACAATGAGCAGTTCTTC | CASSALGGPSYNEQFF
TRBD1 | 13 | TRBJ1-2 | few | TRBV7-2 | TGTGCCAGCAGTCCTAGGGACAGTTATGGCTACACCTTC | CASSPRDSYGYTF
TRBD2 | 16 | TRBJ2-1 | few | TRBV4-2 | TGTGCCAGCAGCCAAGGGCCGGGGGGAGGCTACAATGAGCAGTTCTTC | CASSQGPGGGYNEQFF
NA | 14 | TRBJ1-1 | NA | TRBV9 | TGTGCCAGCAGCTCGAGAAAGGACTTTAGTGAAGCTTTCTTT | CASSSRKDFSEAFF
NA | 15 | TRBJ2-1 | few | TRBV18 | TGTGCCAGCTCACCTCAGACTACCGGTGGTAATGAGCAGTTCTTC | CASSPQTTGGNEQFF
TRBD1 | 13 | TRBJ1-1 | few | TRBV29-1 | TGCAGCGCCTGCGAAGGACAGGTACTCGAAGCTTTCTTT | CSACEGQVLEAFF
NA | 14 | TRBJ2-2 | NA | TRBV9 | TGTGCCAGCAGCGTGCGTCCGAACACCGGGGAGCTGTTTTTT | CASSVRPNTGELFF
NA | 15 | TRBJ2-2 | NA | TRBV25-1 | TGTGCCAGCAGTGGAGGCAGGGGTTTTACCGGGGAGCTGTTTTTT | CASSGGRGFTGELFF
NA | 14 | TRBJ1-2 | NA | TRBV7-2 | TGTGCCAGCAGCTTAGTGGCAGGGACGAGTGGCTACACCTTC | CASSLVAGTSGYTF
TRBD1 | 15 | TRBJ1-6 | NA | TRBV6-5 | TGTGCCAGCAGTCTTCAGGGGGCGGAGGGTTCACCCCTCCACTTT | CASSLQGAEGSPLHF
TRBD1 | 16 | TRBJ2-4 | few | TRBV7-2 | TGTGCCAGCAGCCTCGGGACAGGGGTAGCCAAAAACATTCAGTACTTC | CASSLGTGVAKNIQYF
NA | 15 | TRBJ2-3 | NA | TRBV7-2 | TGTGCCAGCAGCTTATCAGGGGCCCACACAGATACGCAGTATTTT | CASSLSGAHTDTQYF
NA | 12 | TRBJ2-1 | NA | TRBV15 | TGTGCCACCTCAACCTTGGCCAGTGAGCAGTTCTTC | CATSTLASEQFF
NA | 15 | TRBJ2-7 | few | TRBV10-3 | TGTGCCATCGTAAACGTTAGACAAACATCCTACGAGCAGTACTTC | CAIVNVRQTSYEQYF
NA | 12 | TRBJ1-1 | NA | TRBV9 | TGTGCCAGCAGCGTAGTAGGAGCCGGTGCTTTCTTT | CASSVVGAGAFF
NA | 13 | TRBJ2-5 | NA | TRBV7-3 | TGTGCCAGCAGCACCGTCCCCGCGGAGACCCAGTACTTC | CASSTVPAETQYF
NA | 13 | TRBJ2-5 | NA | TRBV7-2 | TGTGCCAGCAGCCCGAATAGTATGGAGACCCAGTACTTC | CASSPNSMETQYF
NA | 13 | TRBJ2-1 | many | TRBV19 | TGTGCCAGTAGTACGGGACAATACAATGAGCAGTTCTTC | CASSTGQYNEQFF
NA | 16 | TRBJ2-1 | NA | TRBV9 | TGTGCCAGCAGCGTAGCTTCGGGAGCCGGCTACAATGAGCAGTTCTTC | CASSVASGAGYNEQFF
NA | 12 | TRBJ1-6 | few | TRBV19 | TGTGCCAGTAGTATCGGGTATTCACCCCTCCACTTT | CASSIGYSPLHF
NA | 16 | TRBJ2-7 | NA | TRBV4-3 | TGCGCCAGCAGCCAGGTCATTGTCGGCTTAAACTACGAGCAGTACTTC | CASSQVIVGLNYEQYF
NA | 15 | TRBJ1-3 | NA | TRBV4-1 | TGCGCCAGCAGCCAAGACGGCTCGAGGGGGAACACCATATATTTT | CASSQDGSRGNTIYF
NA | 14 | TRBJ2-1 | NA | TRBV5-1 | TGCGCCAGCAGCTTGGACATTGCCTACAATGAGCAGTTCTTC | CASSLDIAYNEQFF
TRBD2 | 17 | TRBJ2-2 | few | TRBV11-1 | TGTGCCAGCAGCTTAGCCCCTAGCGGGGGGAACACCGGGGAGCTGTTTTTT | CASSLAPSGGNTGELFF
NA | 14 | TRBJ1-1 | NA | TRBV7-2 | TGTGCCAGCAGCTTAGAAAGCCGTAACACTGAAGCTTTCTTT | CASSLESRNTEAFF
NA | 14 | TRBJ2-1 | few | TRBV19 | TGTGCCAGTAGTTCCGGGACCCGACAAAATGAGCAGTTCTTC | CASSSGTRQNEQFF